Shown below are 5 T cell receptor beta chains from a single sample sequenced in a study of blood T cell repertoires in COVID-19. TCRdb's table, derived via immunoSEQ multiplex PCR, lists solely in-frame clones and lacks some. This sample has roughly 57,000 clones, with 70% to 75% found just once. The sample comprised peripheral blood. These receptors came from a woman between 65 and 79 years old with acute or convalescent COVID-19.

The gene calls are TRBV11-3 and TRBJ2-5, with D tentatively TRBD2 (7 bases). The V gene's germline CDR1 is SGHNT and CDR2 YENEEA. The CDR3 totals 16 residues. The V end lost 5 bases, the J end lost 4 bases, and 20 bases lay between the germline ends. CDR3 sequence reads: CASSPTRGGAIETQYF. The CDR3 nucleotides are TGTGCCAGCAGCCCGACGCGTGGGGGGGCGATAGAGACCCAGTACTTC.

The rearrangement uses TRBV21-1 and TRBJ1-5; the table's D gene call, TRBD1, was not cross checked with the DNA. TRBV21-1 is a known pseudogene. The CDR3 totals 17 residues. CDR3 protein: CASSLRQGAIFYQPQHF. CDR3 sequence (DNA): TGTGCCAGCAGCCTTCGACAGGGGGCTATTTTCTATCAGCCCCAGCATTTT.

The chain uses TRBV7-9 and TRBJ2-3; D is perhaps TRBD1 (5 bases). The V gene's germline CDR1 is SEHNR and CDR2 FQNEAQ (reference sequence). This CDR3 region has 14 residues. Trimming removed 7 bases at V and 3 bases at J, with 14 bases between. The DNA for the CDR3 is TGTGCCAGCACCCAACAGGTTTCAACAGATACGCAGTATTTT. Residues: CASTQQVSTDTQYF.

The chain links TRBV18 to TRBJ1-6, with D possibly being TRBD1 (5 bases). V lost 3 bases and J 14 bases, leaving 14 bases between the germline ends. The V gene's germline CDR1 is KGHSH and CDR2 LQKENI. This CDR3 has 13 amino acids. The CDR3: CASSPPRPGSLHF. CDR3 in DNA: TGTGCCAGCTCACCCCCCCGCCCAGGGTCCCTCCACTTT.

This clone has a handful of counts. J is TRBJ1-3 and V is TRBV6-1; 7 bases align to TRBD1. There are 20 residues in the CDR3. Germline-derived CDR1 and CDR2 are MNHNS and SASEGT. The V segment lost 4 bases and the J segment 5 bases; nucleotides outside the gene matches: 23. The CDR3 nucleotides read TGTGCCAGCAGTGGAACGACGGGGCCCGGACAGGTTGGCAGGCGAAACACCATATATTTT. It specifies CASSGTTGPGQVGRRNTIYF.